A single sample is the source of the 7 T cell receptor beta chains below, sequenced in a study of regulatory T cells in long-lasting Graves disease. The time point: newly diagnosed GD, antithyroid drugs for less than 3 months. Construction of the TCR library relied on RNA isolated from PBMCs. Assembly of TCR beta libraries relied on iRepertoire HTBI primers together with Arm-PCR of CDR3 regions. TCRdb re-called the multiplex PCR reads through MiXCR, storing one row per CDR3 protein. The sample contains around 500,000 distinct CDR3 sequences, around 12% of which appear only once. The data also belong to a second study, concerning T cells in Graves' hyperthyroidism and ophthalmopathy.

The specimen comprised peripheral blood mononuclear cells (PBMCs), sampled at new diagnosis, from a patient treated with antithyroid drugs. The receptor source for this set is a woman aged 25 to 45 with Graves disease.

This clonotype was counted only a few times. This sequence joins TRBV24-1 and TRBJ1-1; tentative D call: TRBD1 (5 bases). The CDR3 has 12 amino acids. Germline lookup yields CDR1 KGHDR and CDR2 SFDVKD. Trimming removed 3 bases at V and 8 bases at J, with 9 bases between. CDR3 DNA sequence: TGTGCCACCAGTGATGGACATATAGAAGCTTTCTTT. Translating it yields CATSDGHIEAFF.

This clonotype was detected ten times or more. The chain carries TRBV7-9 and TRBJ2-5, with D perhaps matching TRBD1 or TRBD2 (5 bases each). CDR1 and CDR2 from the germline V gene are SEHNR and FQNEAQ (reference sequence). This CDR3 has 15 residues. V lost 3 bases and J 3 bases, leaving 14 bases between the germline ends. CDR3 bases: TGTGCCAGCAGCTTCATGGGGGTATTGAAAGAGACCCAGTACTTC. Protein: CASSFMGVLKETQYF.

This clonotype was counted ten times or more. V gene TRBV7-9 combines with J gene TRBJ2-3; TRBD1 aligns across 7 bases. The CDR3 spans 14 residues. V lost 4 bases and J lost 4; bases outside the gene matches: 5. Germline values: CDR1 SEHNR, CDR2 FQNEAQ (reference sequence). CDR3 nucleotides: TGTGCCAGCAGCTCTAGACAGGGCCCAGATACGCAGTATTTT. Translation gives CASSSRQGPDTQYF.

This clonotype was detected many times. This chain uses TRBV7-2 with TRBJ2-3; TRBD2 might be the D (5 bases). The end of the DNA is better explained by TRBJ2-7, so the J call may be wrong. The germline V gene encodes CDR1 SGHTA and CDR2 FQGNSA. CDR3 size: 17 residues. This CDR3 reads CASSSGPRPKRIYEQYF. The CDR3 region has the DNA TGTGCCAGCAGCTCGGGCCCAAGACCAAAGCGGATCTACGAGCAGTACTTC.

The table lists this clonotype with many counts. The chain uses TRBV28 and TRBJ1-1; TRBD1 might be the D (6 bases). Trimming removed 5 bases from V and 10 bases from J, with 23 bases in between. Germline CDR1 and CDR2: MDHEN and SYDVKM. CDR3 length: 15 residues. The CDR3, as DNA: TGTGCCAGCAGTCACAGGCCGGACAGCGGGAGTCGAGCTTTCTTT. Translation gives CASSHRPDSGSRAFF.

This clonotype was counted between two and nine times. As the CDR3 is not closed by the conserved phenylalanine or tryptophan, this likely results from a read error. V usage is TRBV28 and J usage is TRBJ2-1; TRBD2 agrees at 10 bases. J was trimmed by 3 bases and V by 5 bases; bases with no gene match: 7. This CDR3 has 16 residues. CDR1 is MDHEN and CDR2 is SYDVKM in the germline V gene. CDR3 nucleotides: TGTGCCAGCAGTCTCTGGACTAGCGGCTACTACAATGAGCAGTTCCTC. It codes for CASSLWTSGYYNEQFL.

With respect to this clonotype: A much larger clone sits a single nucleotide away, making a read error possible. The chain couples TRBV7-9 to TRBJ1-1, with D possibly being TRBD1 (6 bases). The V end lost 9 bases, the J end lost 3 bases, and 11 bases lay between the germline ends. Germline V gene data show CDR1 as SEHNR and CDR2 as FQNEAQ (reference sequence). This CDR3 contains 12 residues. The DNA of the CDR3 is TGTGCCAGTCGAGAGGGGGACACTGAAGCTTTCTTT. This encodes CASREGDTEAFF. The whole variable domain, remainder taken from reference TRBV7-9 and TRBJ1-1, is DTGVSQNPRHKITKRGQNVTFRCDPISEHNRLYWYRQTLGQGPEFLTYFQNEAQLEKSRLLSDRFSAERPKGSFSTLEIQRTEQGDSAMYLCASREGDTEAFFGQGTRLTVV.